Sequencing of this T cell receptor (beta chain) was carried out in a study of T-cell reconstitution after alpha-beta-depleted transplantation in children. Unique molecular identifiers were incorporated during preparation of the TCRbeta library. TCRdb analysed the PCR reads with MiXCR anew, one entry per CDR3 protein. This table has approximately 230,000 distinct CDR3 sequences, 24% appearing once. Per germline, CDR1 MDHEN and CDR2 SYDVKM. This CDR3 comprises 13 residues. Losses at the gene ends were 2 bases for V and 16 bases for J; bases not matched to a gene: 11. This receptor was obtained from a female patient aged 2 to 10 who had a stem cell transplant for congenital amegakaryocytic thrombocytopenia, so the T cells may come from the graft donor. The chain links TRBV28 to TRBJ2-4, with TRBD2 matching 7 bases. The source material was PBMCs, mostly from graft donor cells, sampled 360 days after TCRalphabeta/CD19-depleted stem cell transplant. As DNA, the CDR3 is TGTGCCAGCAGTTTAGCTAGCGGCTCAATGCGATACTTC. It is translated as CASSLASGSMRYF.